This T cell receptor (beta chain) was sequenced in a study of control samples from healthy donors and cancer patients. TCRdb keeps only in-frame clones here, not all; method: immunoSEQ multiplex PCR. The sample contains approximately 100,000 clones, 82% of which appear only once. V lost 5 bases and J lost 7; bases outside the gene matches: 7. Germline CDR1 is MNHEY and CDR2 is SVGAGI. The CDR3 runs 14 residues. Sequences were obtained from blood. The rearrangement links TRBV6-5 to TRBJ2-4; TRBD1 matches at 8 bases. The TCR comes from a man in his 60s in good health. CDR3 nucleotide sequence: TGTGCCAGCAGTCAGGGGGCTGAGGGGAACATTCAGTACTTC. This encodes CASSQGAEGNIQYF.